The 11 T cell receptor beta chains presented below share a single source sample, sequenced in a study of cytomegalovirus exposure and HLA in healthy donors. Researchers ran the PCR with 60 Vbeta and 13 Jbeta primers. Produced via immunoSEQ multiplex PCR; TCRdb's table is partial and in-frame only. This sample carries roughly 150,000 clones, around three quarters of them seen once, and the ten largest clones take around 3.1%. The specimen sequenced was PBMCs. The receptors shown here come from a middle-aged man in good health and CMV-seronegative.

The chain carries TRBV6-1 and TRBJ2-7; 7 bases align to TRBD1. Trimming at V came to 8 bases and at J to 0 bases, leaving 7 bases not matched to a gene. Looked up from germline, CDR1 is MNHNS and CDR2 is SASEGT. The CDR3 has 14 amino acids. CDR3 region: CASPPGQPSYEQYF. DNA of the CDR3: TGTGCCAGCCCACCGGGACAGCCCTCCTACGAGCAGTACTTC.

This clone was detected once. This chain links TRBV6-5 with TRBJ2-1; 9 bases fit TRBD1. Germline V lookup: CDR1 MNHEY, CDR2 SVGAGI. V lost 6 bases and J lost 13; bases outside the gene matches: 10. The CDR3 contains 13 residues. CDR3 coding DNA: TGTGCCAGCAGACGACCGGGACAGGGAAATCAGTTCTTC. It codes for CASRRPGQGNQFF.

The chain recombines TRBV7-9 with TRBJ2-3; D possibly corresponds to TRBD2 (5 bases). Germline V gene sequence: CDR1 SEHNR, CDR2 FQNEAQ (reference sequence). V dropped 1 base and J dropped 0 bases, with 8 bases sitting between them. The CDR3 totals 15 residues. The CDR3: CASSLEGGSTDTQYF. The CDR3 DNA is TGTGCCAGCAGCTTAGAGGGCGGGAGCACAGATACGCAGTATTTT.

The CDR3 region is CASSMGLAGRNTGELFF. In nucleotides, the CDR3 is TGTGCCAGTAGTATGGGGCTAGCGGGGCGGAACACCGGGGAGCTGTTTTTT. The V call is TRBV19, the J call TRBJ2-2, with 9 bases lining up with TRBD2. Trimming at V came to 3 bases and at J to 1 base, leaving 6 bases not matched to a gene. Germline V gene data show CDR1 as LNHDA and CDR2 as SQIVND (reference sequence). The CDR3 spans 17 residues.

This chain connects TRBV30 to TRBJ1-2, with D perhaps matching TRBD1 (6 bases). Between the trimmed V and J ends, which lost 0 bases and 4 bases, there was a span of 15 bases. The CDR3 has 15 residues. Germline assignment: CDR1 GTSNPN and CDR2 SVGIG (reference sequence). CDR3 nucleotides: TGTGCCTGGAGTGTTTTGCAGGGGCCCCTCTATGGCTACACCTTC. It yields the protein CAWSVLQGPLYGYTF.

This clone appeared once. The chain links TRBV30 to TRBJ1-4, with D perhaps TRBD1 (6 bases). V was pared by 1 base and J by 8 bases, with 20 bases between. CDR3 length: 16 residues. The germline CDR1 and CDR2 sequences are GTSNPN and SVGIG (reference sequence). For the CDR3, the DNA is TGTGCCTGGAGTGAAGGACAGCCTCTCCTGTGGGAAAAACTGTTTTTT. This encodes CAWSEGQPLLWEKLFF.

The rearrangement links TRBV7-2 to TRBJ1-3; D remains ambiguous. The V end lost 3 bases, the J end lost 0 bases, and 15 bases lay between the germline ends. CDR1 and CDR2 from the germline V gene are SGHTA and FQGNSA. This CDR3 has 17 residues. In DNA, the CDR3 is TGTGCCAGCAGCTTTTCACTCCCGGTTAGCTCTGGAAACACCATATATTTT. This gives the protein CASSFSLPVSSGNTIYF.

The chain carries TRBV7-6 and TRBJ2-3, with 7 bases aligning to TRBD1. Per the germline V gene, CDR1 is SGHVS and CDR2 is FNYEAQ. Trimming removed 5 bases from V and 4 bases from J; junction bases left unmatched: 12. The CDR3 loop spans 16 amino acids. The CDR3 reads CASSQNVGTAPDTQYF. The CDR3 bases are TGTGCCAGCAGCCAAAATGTTGGGACAGCCCCAGATACGCAGTATTTT.

The chain couples TRBV9 to TRBJ1-1; D call uncertain. This CDR3 is 13 amino acids long. Germline V CDR1 and CDR2: SGDLS, YYNGEE. Trimming shortened V by 2 bases and J by 8 bases, and 13 bases separated the two germline ends. For the CDR3, the DNA is TGTGCCAGCAGCGTCCGACCGGGTGGGGAAGCTTTCTTT. This codes for CASSVRPGGEAFF.

V usage is TRBV28 and J usage is TRBJ1-5, with 7 bases lining up with TRBD1. V lost 4 bases, J lost 8 bases, and 14 bases stayed unmatched. The CDR3 has 16 amino acids. Germline CDR1 and CDR2: MDHEN and SYDVKM. For the CDR3, the DNA is TGTGCCAGCAGTTCCCTCCAGGGACAGCATTATGAGCCCCAGCATTTT. This encodes CASSSLQGQHYEPQHF.

The rearrangement links TRBV25-1 to TRBJ2-4; no clear D gene. The CDR3 totals 13 residues. Trimming took off 4 bases at V and 6 bases at J, with 10 bases between the two ends. The germline V gene encodes CDR1 MGHDK and CDR2 SYGVNS. CDR3: CASSALPRNIQYF. The CDR3 region has the DNA TGTGCCAGCAGTGCCCTACCGAGAAACATTCAGTACTTC.